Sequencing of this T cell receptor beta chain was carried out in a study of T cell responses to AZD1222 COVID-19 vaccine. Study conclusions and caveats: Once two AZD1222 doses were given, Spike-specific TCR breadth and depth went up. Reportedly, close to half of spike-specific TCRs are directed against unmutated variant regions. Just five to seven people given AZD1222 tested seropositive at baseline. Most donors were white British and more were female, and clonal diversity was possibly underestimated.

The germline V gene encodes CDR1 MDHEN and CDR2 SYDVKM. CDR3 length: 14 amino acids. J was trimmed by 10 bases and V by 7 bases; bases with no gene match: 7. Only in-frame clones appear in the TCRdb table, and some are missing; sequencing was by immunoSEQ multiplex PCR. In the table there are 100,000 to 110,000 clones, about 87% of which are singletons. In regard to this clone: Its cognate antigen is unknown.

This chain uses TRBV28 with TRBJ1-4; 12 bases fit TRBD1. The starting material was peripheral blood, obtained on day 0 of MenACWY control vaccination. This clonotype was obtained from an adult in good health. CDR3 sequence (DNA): TGTGCCAGCACCTCCGGGACAGGGGGCGGAAAACTGTTTTTT. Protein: CASTSGTGGGKLFF.